This record looks at one TCR beta chain sequence and its context. Primers used in a second PCR of about 6 to 12 cycles were a sample-barcoded 5' primer and a J-beta primer mix. TCRdb reprocessed the 5' RACE reads via MiXCR and lists one record per CDR3 protein. The data show hundreds of thousands of distinct CDR3 sequences, roughly 31% seen once. V was pared by 5 bases and J by 1 base, with 11 bases between. Germline CDR1 SEHNR, CDR2 FQNEAQ (reference sequence). The CDR3 consists of 14 residues. The record originates from a study of blood T cells in healthy people across ages. The V call is TRBV7-9, the J call TRBJ1-1; no clear D gene. The source is a woman older than 75 in good health. Sequencing was carried out using blood. The CDR3 is CASSLPEGNTEAFF. CDR3 in DNA: TGTGCCAGCAGCCTCCCCGAGGGGAACACTGAAGCTTTCTTT.